These 2 T cell receptor beta chains originate from one sample sequenced in a study of blood T cell repertoires in COVID-19. Sequencing was performed with immunoSEQ multiplex PCR; in TCRdb, only in-frame clones are kept and a portion is missing. The repertoire holds about 59,000 clones, 91% seen once, with about 9% in the top ten. Material for sequencing was peripheral blood. The receptors were gathered from a human donor in a cohort sampled during active COVID-19.

This sequence joins TRBV28 and TRBJ2-2; 10 bases match TRBD2. Germline V gene lookup returns CDR1 MDHEN and CDR2 SYDVKM. The junction had 4 bases not matched to a gene; V was cut back by 0 bases and J by 9 bases. This CDR3 is built from 15 residues. The CDR3, as DNA: TGTGCCAGCAGTTTATGGGGGACTAGCGAAAGGGAGCTGTTTTTT. Its translation is CASSLWGTSERELFF.

The V call is TRBV29-1, the J call TRBJ2-7; the D gene is possibly TRBD2 (5 bases). The germline gives CDR1 SQVTM, CDR2 ANQGSEA. Trimming shortened V by 4 bases and J by 4 bases, and 11 bases separated the two germline ends. This CDR3 is built from 12 residues. CDR3 coding DNA: TGCAGCGTTGGGAGGACCGGATACGAGCAGTACTTC. It codes for CSVGRTGYEQYF.